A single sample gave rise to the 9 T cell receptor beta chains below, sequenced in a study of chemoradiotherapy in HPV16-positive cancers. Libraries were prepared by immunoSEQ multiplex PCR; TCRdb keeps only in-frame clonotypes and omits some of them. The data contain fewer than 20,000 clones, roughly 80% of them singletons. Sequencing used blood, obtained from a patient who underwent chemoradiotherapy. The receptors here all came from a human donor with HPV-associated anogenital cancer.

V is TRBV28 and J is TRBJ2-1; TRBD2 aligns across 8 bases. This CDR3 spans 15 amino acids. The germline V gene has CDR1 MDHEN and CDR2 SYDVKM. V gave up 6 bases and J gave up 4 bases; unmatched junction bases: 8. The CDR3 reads CASRLAGSVYNEQFF. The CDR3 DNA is TGTGCCAGCAGGCTAGCGGGTTCCGTTTACAATGAGCAGTTCTTC.

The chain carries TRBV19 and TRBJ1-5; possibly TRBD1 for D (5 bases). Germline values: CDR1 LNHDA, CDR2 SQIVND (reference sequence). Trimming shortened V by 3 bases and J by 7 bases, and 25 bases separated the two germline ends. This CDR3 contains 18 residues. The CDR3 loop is CASSIEGFGVFSVQPQHF. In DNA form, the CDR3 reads TGTGCCAGTAGTATCGAGGGGTTTGGGGTATTTTCGGTGCAGCCCCAGCATTTT.

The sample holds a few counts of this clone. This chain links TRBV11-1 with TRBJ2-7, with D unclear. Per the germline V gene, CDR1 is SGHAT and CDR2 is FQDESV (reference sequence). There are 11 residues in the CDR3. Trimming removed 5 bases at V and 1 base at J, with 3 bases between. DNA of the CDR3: TGTGCCAGCAGCCAGTCCTACGAGCAGTACTTC. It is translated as CASSQSYEQYF.

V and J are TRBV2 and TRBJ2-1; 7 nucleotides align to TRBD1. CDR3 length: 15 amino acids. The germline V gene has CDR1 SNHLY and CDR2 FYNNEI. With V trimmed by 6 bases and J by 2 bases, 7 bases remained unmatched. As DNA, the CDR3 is TGTGCCAGCAGCCCAGACAGGGTGGCCTACAATGAGCAGTTCTTC. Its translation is CASSPDRVAYNEQFF.

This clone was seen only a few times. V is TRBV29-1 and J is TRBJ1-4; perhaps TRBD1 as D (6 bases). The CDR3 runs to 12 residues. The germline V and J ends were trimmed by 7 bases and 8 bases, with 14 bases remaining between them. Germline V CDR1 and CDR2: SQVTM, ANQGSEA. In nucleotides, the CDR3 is TGCAGCGCCGGGGGGCAGATGGAAAAACTGTTTTTT. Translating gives CSAGGQMEKLFF.

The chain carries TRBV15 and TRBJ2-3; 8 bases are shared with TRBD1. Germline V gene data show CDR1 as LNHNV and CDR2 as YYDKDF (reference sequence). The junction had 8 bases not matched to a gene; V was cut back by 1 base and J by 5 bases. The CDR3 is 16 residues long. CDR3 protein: CATSRGGQGNVDTQYF. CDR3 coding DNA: TGTGCCACCAGCAGAGGCGGACAGGGAAATGTAGATACGCAGTATTTT.

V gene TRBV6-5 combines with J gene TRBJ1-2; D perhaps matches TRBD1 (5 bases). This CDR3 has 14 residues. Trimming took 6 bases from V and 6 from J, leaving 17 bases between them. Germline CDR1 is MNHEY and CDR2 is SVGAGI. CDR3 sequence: CASSQGMEENGYTF. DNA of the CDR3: TGTGCCAGCAGCCAGGGCATGGAGGAAAATGGCTACACCTTC.

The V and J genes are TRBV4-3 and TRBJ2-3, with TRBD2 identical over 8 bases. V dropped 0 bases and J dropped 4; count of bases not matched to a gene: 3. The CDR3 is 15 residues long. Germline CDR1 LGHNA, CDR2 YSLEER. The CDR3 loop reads CASSQEAGDSDTQYF. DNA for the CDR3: TGCGCCAGCAGCCAAGAAGCGGGGGACTCAGATACGCAGTATTTT.

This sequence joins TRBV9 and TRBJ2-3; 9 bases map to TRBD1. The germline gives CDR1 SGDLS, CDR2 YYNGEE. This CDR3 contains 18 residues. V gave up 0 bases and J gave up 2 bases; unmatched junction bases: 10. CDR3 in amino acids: CASSVEGTGFLLTDTQYF. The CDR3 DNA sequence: TGTGCCAGCAGCGTAGAGGGGACAGGGTTCCTCCTCACAGATACGCAGTATTTT. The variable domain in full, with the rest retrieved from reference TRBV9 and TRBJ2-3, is DSGVTQTPKHLITATGQRVTLRCSPRSGDLSVYWYQQSLDQGLQFLIQYYNGEERAKGNILERFSAQQFPDLHSELNLSSLELGDSALYFCASSVEGTGFLLTDTQYFGPGTRLTVL.